This T cell receptor (beta chain) was identified in a study of shared clonotypes between healthy human individuals (TCRdb year 2020). A note on the overall study: Two women and a few men aged 18 to 49 years were included in the cohort. Blood TCR repertoires of about 5 healthy adults were deeply sequenced to estimate repertoire size and the extent of clonotype sharing between individuals. Per donor, leukapheresis produced somewhere between about 0.85 and 8.9 billion PBMCs. Libraries were prepared and TCR repertoires were sequenced by different laboratories using diverse techniques, in order to increase sequencing depth and limit assay-specific biases. On the study overall, not on this receptor specifically: Because the study included only a small number of donors, the genetic and exposure-history diversity represented was limited. Pairwise subsampling led to the expectation that sequencing depth would affect the degree of clonotype sharing among donors. Sampling was limited to blood, and TCR repertoires in tissue likely differ from TCR repertoires in blood.

Concerning this clone itself: Its antigen is not yet known. No base-level quality is on record; no much larger clone is a single base apart.

The donors were healthy, HIV-negative adults who had no recently reported acute infections or vaccinations. All donors were Caucasian adults living in Nashville, Tennessee, USA. In the unsorted samples, some 100 million PBMCs were counted, and genomic DNA was extracted using the QIAamp DNA Blood Mini kit. After blood collection by leukapheresis, PBMCs were isolated using Ficoll-Histopaque density gradient centrifugation and then cryopreserved in the vapor phase of liquid nitrogen. The CDR3 sequence holds 15 residues, the cysteine and phenylalanine included. CDR3 DNA only is kept here, 45 bases in frame from base 1. The junction shows trimming of 6 bases on V and 5 bases on J, and the gene matches do not reach 7 bases of it. Via the germline V gene (reference sequence), CDR1 is MNHEY and CDR2 SMNVEV. Using the deep immunoSEQ assay, TCR CDR3 regions were amplified from genomic DNA by multiplex PCR. For each cell subset, the extracted genomic DNA was distributed evenly across all wells of several immunoSEQ 96-well plates, and each plate served as one replicate. For unsorted PBMC, approximately 290 ng of genomic DNA, equivalent to around 30,000 T cell genomes, went into each replicate PCR. Ten immunoSEQ deep assay plates were used to sequence the unsorted PBMC genomic DNA. Purified libraries were measured with a Qubit 3.0 fluorometer, size-checked on a Bioanalyzer 2100, and measured again with the KAPA Library Quantification kit. Every immunoSEQ 96-well plate was sequenced on a dedicated single-read 150-cycle Illumina NextSeq 550 flow cell. As for how the authors treated the data: Because the immunoSEQ output held only junctional sequences and lacked quality scores, the filtering could not match the filtering applied to full-length reads. To assign V/J genes and CDR3, sequences were annotated against IMGT germline references using PyIR, a Python wrapper for IgBLAST v1.9. Reads were filtered out if the reads had weak V/J assignments (E-value above 1e-6), no CDR3, stop codons, out-of-frame junctions, or ambiguous translated residues. V3J clonotypes were defined as sequences sharing an identical inferred V gene, J gene, and CDR3 amino acid sequence. Percentage overlap between repertoires was calculated by dividing the number of shared unique clonotypes by the size of the smaller repertoire. Richness of each repertoire was evaluated using RTK rarefaction, the Chao1 estimator, and Recon v2.1 estimates of unobserved clonotypes. In its TCRdb copy, this immuneACCESS table keeps in-frame sequences only and misses some clones. Where compared with another copy, unresolved V genes explain less than half of these, and the others have no known cause. The V and J calls and clone size come from that table; D and trimming were worked out from the DNA. The table for this sample lists about 490,000 clones; about 84% of them were counted only once. Roughly 13% of the sample comes from the top ten.

This clonotype was sampled from a woman between 40 and 50 years old in good health. Some clones in this sample may be carry-over from other donors' samples. The rearrangement combines TRBV27 with TRBJ2-2; TRBD1 aligns with 9 central bases. The source material was PBMCs. The CDR3 corresponds to CASSLGTGKTGELFF. The DNA is TGTGCCAGCAGCTTGGGGACAGGGAAGACCGGGGAGCTGTTTTTT.